Described below is a single T cell receptor beta chain sequence and its context. This specimen belongs to a study of cytomegalovirus exposure and HLA in healthy donors. PCR employed 60 Vbeta and 13 Jbeta primers. Sequencing used immunoSEQ multiplex PCR; TCRdb keeps in-frame clones, though not all of them. The sample consists of 85,000 to 90,000 clones, around 74% of them appearing once. Healthy bone marrow donors made up the donors. This clonotype originated in a man under 40 in good health and CMV-seropositive. Sequenced material: PBMCs.

The CDR3 DNA is TGTGCCAGCAGTGAACTGGACAGAAACTATGGCTACACCTTC. Translated, it gives CASSELDRNYGYTF. This chain joins TRBV6-1 and TRBJ1-2; D possibly corresponds to TRBD1 (6 bases). The CDR3 length is 14 residues. Trimming stripped 2 bases from V and 2 bases from J, with 9 bases between. CDR1 and CDR2 (germline): MNHNS, SASEGT.